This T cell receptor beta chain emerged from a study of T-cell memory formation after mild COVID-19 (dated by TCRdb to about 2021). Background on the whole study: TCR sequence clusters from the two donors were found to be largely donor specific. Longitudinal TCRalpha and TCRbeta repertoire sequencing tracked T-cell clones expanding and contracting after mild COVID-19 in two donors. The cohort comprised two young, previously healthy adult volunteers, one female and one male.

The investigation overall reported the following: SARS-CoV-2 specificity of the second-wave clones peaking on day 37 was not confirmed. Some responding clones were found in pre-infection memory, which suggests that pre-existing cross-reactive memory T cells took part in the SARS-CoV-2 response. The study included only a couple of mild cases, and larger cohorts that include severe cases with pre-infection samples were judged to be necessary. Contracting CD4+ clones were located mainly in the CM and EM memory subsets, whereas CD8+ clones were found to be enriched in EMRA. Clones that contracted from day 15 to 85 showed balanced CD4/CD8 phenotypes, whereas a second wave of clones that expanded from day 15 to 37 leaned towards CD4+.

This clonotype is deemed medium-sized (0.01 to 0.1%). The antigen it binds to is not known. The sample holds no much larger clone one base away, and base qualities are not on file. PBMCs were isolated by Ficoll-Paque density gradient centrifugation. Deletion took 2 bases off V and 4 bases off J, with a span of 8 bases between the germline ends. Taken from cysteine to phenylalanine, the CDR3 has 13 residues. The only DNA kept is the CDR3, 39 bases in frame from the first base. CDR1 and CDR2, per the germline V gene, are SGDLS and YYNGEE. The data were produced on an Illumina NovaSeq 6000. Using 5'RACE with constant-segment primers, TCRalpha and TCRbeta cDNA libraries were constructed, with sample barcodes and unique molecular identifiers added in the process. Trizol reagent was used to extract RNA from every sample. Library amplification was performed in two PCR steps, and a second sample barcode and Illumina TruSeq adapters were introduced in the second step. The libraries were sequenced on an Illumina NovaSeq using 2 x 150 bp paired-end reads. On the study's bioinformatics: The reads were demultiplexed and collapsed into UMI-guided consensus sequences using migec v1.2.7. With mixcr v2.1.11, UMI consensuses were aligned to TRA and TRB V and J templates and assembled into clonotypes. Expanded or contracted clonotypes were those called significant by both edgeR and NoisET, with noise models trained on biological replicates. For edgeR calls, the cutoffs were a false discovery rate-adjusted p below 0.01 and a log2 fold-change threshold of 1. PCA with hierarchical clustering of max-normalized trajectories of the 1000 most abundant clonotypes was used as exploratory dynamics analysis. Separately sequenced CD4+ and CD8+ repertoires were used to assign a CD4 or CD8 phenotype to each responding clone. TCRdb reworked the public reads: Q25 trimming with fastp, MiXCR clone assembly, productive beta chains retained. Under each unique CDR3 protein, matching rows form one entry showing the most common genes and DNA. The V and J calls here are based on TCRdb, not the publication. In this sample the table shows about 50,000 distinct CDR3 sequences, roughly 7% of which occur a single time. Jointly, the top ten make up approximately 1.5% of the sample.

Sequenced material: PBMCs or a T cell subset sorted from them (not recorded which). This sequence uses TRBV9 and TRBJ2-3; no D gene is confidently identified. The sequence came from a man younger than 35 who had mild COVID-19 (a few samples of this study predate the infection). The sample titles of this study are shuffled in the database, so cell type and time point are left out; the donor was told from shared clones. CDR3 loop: CASSVHPADTQYF. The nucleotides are TGTGCCAGCAGCGTCCACCCCGCAGATACGCAGTATTTT. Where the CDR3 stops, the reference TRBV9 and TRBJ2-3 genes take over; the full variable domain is DSGVTQTPKHLITATGQRVTLRCSPRSGDLSVYWYQQSLDQGLQFLIQYYNGEERAKGNILERFSAQQFPDLHSELNLSSLELGDSALYFCASSVHPADTQYFGPGTRLTVL.